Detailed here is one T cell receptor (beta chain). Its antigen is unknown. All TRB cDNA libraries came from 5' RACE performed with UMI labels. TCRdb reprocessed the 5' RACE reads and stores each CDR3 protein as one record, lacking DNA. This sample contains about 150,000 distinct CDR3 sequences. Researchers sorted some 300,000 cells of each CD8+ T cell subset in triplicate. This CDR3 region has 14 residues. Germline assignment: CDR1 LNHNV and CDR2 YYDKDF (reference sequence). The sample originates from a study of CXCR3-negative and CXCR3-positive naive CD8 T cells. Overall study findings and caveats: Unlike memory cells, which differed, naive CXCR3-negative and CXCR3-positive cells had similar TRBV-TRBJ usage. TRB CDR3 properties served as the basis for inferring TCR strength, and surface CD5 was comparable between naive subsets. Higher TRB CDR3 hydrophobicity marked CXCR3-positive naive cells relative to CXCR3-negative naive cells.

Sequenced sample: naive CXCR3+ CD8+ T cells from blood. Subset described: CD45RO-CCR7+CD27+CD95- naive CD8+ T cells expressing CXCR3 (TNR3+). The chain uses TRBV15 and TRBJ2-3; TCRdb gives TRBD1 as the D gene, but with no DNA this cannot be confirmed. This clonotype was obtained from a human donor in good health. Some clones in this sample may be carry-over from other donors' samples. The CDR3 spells CATSGSWAADTQYF.